There are a few counts of the clone carrying this TCR beta chain. Its antigen remains unknown. The sample is drawn from a study of radiation and T cells in renal cell carcinoma. Clones were read by immunoSEQ multiplex PCR, and TCRdb kept only the in-frame ones, dropping some. In the table there are roughly 53,000 clones, about 83% of which are singletons. General observations from the study: No pretreatment tumor biopsies were available for baseline clonotypes. In blood, top tumor clones expanded by 2 weeks, shrinking by 4.

This sample's time point: baseline pretreatment blood. Treatment of the sample: 15 Gy SBRT to primary tumor, nephrectomy 4 weeks later. Blood was sampled at baseline, 2 weeks and 4 weeks after SBRT. The tumor was a clear cell renal cell carcinoma. This CDR3 comprises 12 residues. In germline, CDR1 is LGHNA, CDR2 YNFKEQ. The V end lost 1 base, the J end lost 10 bases, and 8 bases lay between the germline ends. The sequence was collected from a woman in her 70s with renal cell carcinoma. The chain uses TRBV4-2 and TRBJ2-1, with D perhaps TRBD1 or TRBD2 (5 bases each). This material consisted of blood, taken from a patient whose treatment included radiotherapy and nephrectomy. The CDR3 bases are TGTGCCAGCAGCCAAGTGGGGGAAGAGCAGTTCTTC. It codes for CASSQVGEEQFF.